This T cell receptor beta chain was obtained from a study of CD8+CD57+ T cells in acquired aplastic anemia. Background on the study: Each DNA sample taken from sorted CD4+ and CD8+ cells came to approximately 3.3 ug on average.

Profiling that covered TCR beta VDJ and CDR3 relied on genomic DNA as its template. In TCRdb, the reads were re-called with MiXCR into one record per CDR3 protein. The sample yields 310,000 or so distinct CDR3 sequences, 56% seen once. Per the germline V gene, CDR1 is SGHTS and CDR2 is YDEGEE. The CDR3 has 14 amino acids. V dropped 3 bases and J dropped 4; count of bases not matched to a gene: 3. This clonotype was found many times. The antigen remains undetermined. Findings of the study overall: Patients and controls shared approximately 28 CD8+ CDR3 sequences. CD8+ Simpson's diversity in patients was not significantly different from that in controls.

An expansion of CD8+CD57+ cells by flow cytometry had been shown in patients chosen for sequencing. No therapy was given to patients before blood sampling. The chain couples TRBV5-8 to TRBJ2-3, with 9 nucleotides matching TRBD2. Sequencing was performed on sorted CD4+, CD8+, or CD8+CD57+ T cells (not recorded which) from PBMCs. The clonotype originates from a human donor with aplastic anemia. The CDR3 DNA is TGTGCCAGCAGCTCCGGGACTAGCCCAGATACGCAGTATTTT. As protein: CASSSGTSPDTQYF.